The 2 T cell receptor beta chains reported below all come from one sample, sequenced in a study of T cells in Graves' hyperthyroidism and ophthalmopathy. Researchers took RNA transcripts and amplified the TCR beta CDR3 regions from them. Using the HTBI primer set, a first-round RT-PCR was run on the TCR CDR3. MiXCR, run by TCRdb on the multiplex PCR reads, gives a single entry per CDR3 protein. The repertoire holds about 130,000 distinct CDR3 sequences, approximately 20% seen once, with 60% to 70% in the top ten. The sample taken for sequencing was blood. These receptors all stem from a woman aged 50 to 60 with Graves' hyperthyroidism that later progressed to Graves' ophthalmopathy.

The rearrangement joins TRBV10-3 to TRBJ2-6, with D possibly TRBD2 on 5 matching bases. V was cut by 4 bases and J by 3 bases, with 7 bases left in between. The CDR3 sequence is 14 residues long. The germline gives CDR1 ENHRY, CDR2 SYGVKD. CDR3 nucleotide sequence: TGTGCCATCAGTGCGGGAAGTGGGGCCAACGTCCTGACTTTC. Translating gives CAISAGSGANVLTF.

This sequence joins TRBV28 and TRBJ2-5; 9 bases are a match to TRBD2. CDR1 is MDHEN and CDR2 is SYDVKM in the germline V gene. After removal of 3 bases from V and 2 bases from J, the junction contained 4 bases not matched to a gene. CDR3 length: 15 amino acids. The CDR3 sequence is CASSFWLAGQETQYF. For the CDR3, the DNA is TGTGCCAGCAGTTTCTGGCTAGCGGGGCAAGAGACCCAGTACTTC.